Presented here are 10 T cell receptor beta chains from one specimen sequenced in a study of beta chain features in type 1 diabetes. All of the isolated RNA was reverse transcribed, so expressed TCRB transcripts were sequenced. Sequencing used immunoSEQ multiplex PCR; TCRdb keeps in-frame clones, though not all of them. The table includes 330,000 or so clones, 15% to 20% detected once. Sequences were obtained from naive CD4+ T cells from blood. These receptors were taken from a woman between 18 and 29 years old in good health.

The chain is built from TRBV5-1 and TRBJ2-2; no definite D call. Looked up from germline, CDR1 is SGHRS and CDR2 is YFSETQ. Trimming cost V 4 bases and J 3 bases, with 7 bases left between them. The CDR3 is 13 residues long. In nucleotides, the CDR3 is TGCGCCAGCAGCATCACAGACACCGGGGAGCTGTTTTTT. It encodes CASSITDTGELFF.

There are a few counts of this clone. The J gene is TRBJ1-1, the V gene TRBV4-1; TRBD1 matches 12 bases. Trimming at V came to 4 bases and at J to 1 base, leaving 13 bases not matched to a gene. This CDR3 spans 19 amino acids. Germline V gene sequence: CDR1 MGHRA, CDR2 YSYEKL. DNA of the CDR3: TGCGCCAGCAGCCGCCACCGGGACAGGGGGCCCGGCGCGAACACTGAAGCTTTCTTT. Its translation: CASSRHRDRGPGANTEAFF.

The CDR3 bases are TGTGCCAGCAGCTTAACTTTCCAGGCAAGCCTAGAGACCCAGTACTTC. Amino acid sequence: CASSLTFQASLETQYF. V usage is TRBV7-3 and J usage is TRBJ2-5; unclear D gene. The germline V and J ends were trimmed by 0 bases and 4 bases, with 15 bases remaining between them. The CDR3 consists of 16 residues. Germline assignment: CDR1 SGHTA and CDR2 FQGTGA.

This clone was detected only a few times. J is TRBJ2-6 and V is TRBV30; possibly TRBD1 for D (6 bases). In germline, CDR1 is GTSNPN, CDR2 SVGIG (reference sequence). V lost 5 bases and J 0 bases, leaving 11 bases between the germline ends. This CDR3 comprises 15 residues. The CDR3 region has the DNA TGTGCCTGGGGGATGGACAGCTCTGGGGCCAACGTCCTGACTTTC. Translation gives CAWGMDSSGANVLTF.

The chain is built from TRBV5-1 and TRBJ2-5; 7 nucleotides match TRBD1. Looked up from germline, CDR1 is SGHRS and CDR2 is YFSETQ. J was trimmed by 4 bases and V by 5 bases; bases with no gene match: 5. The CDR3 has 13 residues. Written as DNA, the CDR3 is TGCGCCAGCAGGGACCGGACAGGAGAGACCCAGTACTTC. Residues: CASRDRTGETQYF.

CDR3 region: CASSLAIRGDTQYF. The CDR3 bases are TGTGCCAGCAGCTTAGCAATACGGGGGGATACGCAGTATTTT. The chain employs TRBV7-9 and TRBJ2-3; D is possibly TRBD2 (6 bases). In germline, CDR1 is SEHNR, CDR2 FQNEAQ (reference sequence). The CDR3 has 14 amino acids. V dropped 0 bases and J dropped 6 bases, with 10 bases sitting between them.

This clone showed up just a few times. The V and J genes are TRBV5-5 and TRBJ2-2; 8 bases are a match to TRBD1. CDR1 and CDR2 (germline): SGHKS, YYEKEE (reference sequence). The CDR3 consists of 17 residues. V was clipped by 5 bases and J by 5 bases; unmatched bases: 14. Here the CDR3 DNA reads TGTGCCAGCAGTCACTACGGGCAGGGGGCGCGGACCGGGGAGCTGTTTTTT. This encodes CASSHYGQGARTGELFF.

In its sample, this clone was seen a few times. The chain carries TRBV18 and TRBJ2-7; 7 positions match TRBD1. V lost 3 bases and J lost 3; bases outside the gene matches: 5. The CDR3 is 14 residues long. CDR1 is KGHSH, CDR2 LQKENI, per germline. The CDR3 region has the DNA TGTGCCAGCTCACCCCTTGGACAGGACTACGAGCAGTACTTC. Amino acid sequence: CASSPLGQDYEQYF.

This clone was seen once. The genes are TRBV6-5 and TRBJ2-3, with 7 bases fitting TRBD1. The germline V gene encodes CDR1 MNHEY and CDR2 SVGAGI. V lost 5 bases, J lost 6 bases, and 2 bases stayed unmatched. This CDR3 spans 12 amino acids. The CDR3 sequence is CASSTRGDTQYF. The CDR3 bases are TGTGCCAGCAGTACCAGGGGGGATACGCAGTATTTT.

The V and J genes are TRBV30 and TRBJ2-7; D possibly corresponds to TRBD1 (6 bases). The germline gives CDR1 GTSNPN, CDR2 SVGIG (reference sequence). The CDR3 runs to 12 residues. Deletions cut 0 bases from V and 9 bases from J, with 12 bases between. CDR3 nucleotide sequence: TGTGCCTGGAGTGTAAATGGGGGCACGCAGTACTTC. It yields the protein CAWSVNGGTQYF.